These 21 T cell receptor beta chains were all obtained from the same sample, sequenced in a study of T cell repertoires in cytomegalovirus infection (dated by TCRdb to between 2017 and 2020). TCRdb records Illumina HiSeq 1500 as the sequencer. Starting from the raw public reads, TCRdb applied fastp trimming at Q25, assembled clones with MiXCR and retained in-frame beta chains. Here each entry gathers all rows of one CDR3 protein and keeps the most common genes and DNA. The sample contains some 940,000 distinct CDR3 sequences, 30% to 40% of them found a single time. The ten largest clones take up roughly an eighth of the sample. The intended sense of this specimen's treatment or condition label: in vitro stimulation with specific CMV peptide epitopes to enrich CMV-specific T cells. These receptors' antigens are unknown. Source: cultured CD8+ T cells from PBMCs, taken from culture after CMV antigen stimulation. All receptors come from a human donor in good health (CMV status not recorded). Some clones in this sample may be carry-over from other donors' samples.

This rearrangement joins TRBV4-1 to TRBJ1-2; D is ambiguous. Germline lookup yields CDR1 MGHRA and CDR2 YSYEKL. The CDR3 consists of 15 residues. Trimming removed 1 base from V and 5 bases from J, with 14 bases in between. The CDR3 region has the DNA TGCGCCAGCAGCCAAGTTCGGCAGGCCACATATGGCTACACCTTC. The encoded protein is CASSQVRQATYGYTF.

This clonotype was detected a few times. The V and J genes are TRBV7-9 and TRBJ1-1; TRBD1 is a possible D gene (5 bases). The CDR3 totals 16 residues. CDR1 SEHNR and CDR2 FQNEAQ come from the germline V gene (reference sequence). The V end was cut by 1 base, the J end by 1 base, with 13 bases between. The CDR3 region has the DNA TGTGCCAGCAGCTTAGGTCAGGGAGGGCCGAACACTGAAGCTTTCTTT. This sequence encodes CASSLGQGGPNTEAFF.

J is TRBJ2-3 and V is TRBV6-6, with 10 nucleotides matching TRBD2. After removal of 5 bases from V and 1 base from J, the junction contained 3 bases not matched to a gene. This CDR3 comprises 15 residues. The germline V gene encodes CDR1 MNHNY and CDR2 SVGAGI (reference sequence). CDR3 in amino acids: CASSQRGGGTDTQYF. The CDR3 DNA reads TGTGCCAGCAGTCAGCGGGGGGGTGGCACAGATACGCAGTATTTT.

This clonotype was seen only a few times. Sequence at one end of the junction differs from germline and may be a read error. The CDR3 here is CASSFERTDEQFF. The CDR3 DNA is TGTGCTAGCAGCTTCGAGAGGACGGATGAGCAGTTCTTC. The chain links TRBV7-7 to TRBJ2-1, with D unresolved. This CDR3 contains 13 residues. Germline assignment: CDR1 SSHAT and CDR2 FNYEAQ (reference sequence).

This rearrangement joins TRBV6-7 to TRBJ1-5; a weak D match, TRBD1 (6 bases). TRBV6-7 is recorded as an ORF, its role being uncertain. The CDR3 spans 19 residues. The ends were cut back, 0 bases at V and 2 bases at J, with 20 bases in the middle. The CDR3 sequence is CASSYSSQDSGLGNQPQHF. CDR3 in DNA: TGTGCCAGCAGTTACTCGAGCCAGGACAGTGGGTTGGGCAATCAGCCCCAGCATTTT.

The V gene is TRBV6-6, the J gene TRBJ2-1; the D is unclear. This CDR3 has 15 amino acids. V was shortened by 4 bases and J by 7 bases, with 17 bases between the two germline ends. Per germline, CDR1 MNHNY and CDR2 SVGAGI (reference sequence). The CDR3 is CASSSGPRNVNEQFF. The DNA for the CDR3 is TGTGCCAGCAGTTCTGGACCCCGTAACGTGAATGAGCAGTTCTTC.

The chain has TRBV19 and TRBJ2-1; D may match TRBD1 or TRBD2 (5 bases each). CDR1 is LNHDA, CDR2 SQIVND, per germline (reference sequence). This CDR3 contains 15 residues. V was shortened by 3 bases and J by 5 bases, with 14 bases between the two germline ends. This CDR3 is CASSMGPGTHNEQFF. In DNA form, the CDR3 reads TGTGCCAGTAGTATGGGCCCGGGGACCCACAATGAGCAGTTCTTC.

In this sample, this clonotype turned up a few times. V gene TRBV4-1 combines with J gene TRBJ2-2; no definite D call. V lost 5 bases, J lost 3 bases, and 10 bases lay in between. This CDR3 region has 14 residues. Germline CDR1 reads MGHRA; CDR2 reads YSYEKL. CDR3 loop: CASSVRWDTGELFF. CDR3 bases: TGCGCCAGCAGCGTCCGCTGGGACACCGGGGAGCTGTTTTTT.

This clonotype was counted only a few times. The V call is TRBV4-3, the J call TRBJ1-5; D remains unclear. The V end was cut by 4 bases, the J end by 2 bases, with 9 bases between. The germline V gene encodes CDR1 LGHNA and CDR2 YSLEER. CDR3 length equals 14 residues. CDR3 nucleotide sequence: TGCGCCAGCAGCCGTGGGGATGGCAATCAGCCCCAGCATTTT. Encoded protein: CASSRGDGNQPQHF.

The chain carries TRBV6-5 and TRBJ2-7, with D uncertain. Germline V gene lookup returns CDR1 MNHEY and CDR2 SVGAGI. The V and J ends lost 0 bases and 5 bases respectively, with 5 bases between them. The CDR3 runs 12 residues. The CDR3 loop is CASSYSGHEQYF. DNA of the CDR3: TGTGCCAGCAGTTACTCCGGACACGAGCAGTACTTC.

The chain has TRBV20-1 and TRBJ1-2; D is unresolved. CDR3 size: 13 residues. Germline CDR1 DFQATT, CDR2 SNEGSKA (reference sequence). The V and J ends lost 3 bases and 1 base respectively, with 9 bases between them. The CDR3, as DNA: TGCAGTGCTAGGGGTACATTTAACTATGGCTACACCTTC. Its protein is CSARGTFNYGYTF.

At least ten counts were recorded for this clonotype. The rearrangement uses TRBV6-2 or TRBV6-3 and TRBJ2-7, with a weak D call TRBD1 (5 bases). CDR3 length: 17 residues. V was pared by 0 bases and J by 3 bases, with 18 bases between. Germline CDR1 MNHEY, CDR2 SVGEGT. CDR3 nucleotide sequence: TGTGCCAGCAGTTACTCGGCTTTTTCGCAGGGTGGCTACGAGCAGTACGTC. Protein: CASSYSAFSQGGYEQYV.

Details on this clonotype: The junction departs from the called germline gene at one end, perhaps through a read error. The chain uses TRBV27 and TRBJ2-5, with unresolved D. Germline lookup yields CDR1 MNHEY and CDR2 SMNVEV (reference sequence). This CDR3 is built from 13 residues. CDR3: CANSLSFEETQYF. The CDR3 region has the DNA TGTGCCAACAGTTTGTCCTTCGAGGAGACCCAGTACTTC.

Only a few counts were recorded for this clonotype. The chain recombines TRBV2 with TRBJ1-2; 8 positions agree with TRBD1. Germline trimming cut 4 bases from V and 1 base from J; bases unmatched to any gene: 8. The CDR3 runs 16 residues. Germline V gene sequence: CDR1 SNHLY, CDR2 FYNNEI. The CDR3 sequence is CASSGFGQGGNYGYTF. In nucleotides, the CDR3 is TGTGCCAGCAGTGGATTTGGACAGGGTGGTAACTATGGCTACACCTTC.

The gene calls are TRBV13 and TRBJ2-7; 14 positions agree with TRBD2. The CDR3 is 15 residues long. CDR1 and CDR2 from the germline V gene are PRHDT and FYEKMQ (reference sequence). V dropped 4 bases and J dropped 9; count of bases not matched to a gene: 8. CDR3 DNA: TGTGCCAGCAGCTCCGGGACTAGCGGGGGCATGGGGCAGTACTTC. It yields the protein CASSSGTSGGMGQYF.

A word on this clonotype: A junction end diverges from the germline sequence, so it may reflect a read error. CDR3 sequence (DNA): TGTGCCAGCACTTTAGGGGGCATCTATGGCTACACCTTC. Translating gives CASTLGGIYGYTF. The chain couples TRBV12-3 or TRBV12-4 to TRBJ1-2; 7 positions agree with TRBD1. The CDR3 is made up of 13 amino acids.

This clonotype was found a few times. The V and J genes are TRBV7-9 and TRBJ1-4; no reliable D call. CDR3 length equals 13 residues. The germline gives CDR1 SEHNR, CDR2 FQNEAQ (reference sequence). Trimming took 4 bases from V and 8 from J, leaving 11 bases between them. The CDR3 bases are TGTGCCAGCAGCTCTGGAGGGAAGGAAAAACTGTTTTTT. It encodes CASSSGGKEKLFF.

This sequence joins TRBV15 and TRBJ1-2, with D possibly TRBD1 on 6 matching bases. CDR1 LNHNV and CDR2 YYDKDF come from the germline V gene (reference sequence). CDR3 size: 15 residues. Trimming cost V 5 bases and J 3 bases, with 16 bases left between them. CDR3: CATSSTKGEDYGYTF. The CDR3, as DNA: TGTGCCACCAGCTCCACCAAGGGGGAGGACTATGGCTACACCTTC.

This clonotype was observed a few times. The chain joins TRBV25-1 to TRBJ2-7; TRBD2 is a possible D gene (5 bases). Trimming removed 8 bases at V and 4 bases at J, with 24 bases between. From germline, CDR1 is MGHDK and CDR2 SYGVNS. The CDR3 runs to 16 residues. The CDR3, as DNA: TGTGCCAGCTTCCCCTGGCCCGGGGTTCTCGAGTACGAGCAGTACGTC. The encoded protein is CASFPWPGVLEYEQYV.

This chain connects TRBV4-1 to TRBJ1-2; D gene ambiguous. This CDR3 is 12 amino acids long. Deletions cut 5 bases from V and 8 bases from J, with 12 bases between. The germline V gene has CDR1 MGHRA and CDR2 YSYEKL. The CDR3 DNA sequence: TGCGCCAGCAGCGGTCGACTGGAAGGCTACACCTTC. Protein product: CASSGRLEGYTF.

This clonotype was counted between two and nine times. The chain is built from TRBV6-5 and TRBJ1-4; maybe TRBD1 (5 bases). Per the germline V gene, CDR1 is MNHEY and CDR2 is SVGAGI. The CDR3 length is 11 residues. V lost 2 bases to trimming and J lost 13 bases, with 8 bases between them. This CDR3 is CASSYQGRLFF. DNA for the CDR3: TGTGCCAGCAGTTACCAGGGTCGACTGTTTTTT.